This T cell receptor beta chain is drawn from a study of regulatory T cells in long-lasting Graves disease. Overall study context: Persistent Graves' disease required over 5 years of antithyroid drugs and positive TSH receptor antibodies. General study results and limits: Persistent-disease Graves' patients showed less TCR diversity than new cases. The persistent group shared 2,500 to 3,000 public clonotypes, more than the approximately 1,000 shared by new patients.

As regards this clonotype: Antigen: not known.

This CDR3 is 15 amino acids long. V was shortened by 5 bases and J by 3 bases, with 14 bases between the two germline ends. The germline V gene has CDR1 MDHEN and CDR2 SYDVKM. Sequencing libraries for TCR beta were prepared with iRepertoire HTBI primers and Arm-PCR of CDR3 regions. TCRdb fed the multiplex PCR reads into MiXCR, producing one record per CDR3 protein. The repertoire has 500,000 to 700,000 distinct CDR3 sequences, 25% to 35% of them found once; the top ten carry 40% to 55%. Time point reported: persistent/refractory GD, antithyroid drugs over 5 years with positive TRAb. Making the TCR library involved RNA that had been extracted from PBMCs.

This clonotype was sampled from a female donor with Graves disease. The specimen comprised peripheral blood mononuclear cells (PBMCs), sampled when the disease was refractory, from a patient treated with antithyroid drugs. This chain joins TRBV28 and TRBJ2-1; D gene unclear. The CDR3 reads CASSPTNANYNEQFF. CDR3 coding DNA: TGTGCCAGCAGTCCAACTAATGCGAACTACAATGAGCAGTTCTTC.